One sample yielded the 18 T cell receptor beta chains listed below, sequenced in a study of shared clonotypes between healthy human individuals. TCRdb's table, derived via immunoSEQ multiplex PCR, lists solely in-frame clones and lacks some. The data show approximately 2,000,000 clones, 85% to 95% seen once. Material: naive CD4+ T cells from PBMCs. Noted subset: CD45RA+ positively selected. These receptors were collected from a man between 18 and 35 years old in good health. Some clones in this sample may be carry-over from other donors' samples.

On this clone: Its ends do not fully match the called genes, so a read error is possible. V usage is TRBV7-7 and J usage is TRBJ2-2, with D possibly matching TRBD1 (5 bases). The CDR3 has 12 residues. Germline V gene data show CDR1 as SSHAT and CDR2 as FNYEAQ (reference sequence). Here the CDR3 reads CASRLGDGELFF. For the CDR3, the DNA is TGTGCCAGCAGATTAGGGGACGGGGAGCTGTTTTTT.

This rearrangement joins TRBV27 to TRBJ2-1; possible D gene TRBD1, 5 bases. Deletions cut 8 bases from V and 5 bases from J, with 16 bases between. Germline V gene sequence: CDR1 MNHEY, CDR2 SMNVEV (reference sequence). There are 14 residues in the CDR3. In DNA form, the CDR3 reads TGTGCCAGCCGGCTTAGCAGGGTTGACAATGAGCAGTTCTTC. This sequence encodes CASRLSRVDNEQFF.

The rearrangement joins TRBV5-1 to TRBJ1-1; 7 bases map to TRBD1. This CDR3 is 14 amino acids long. The germline V gene has CDR1 SGHRS and CDR2 YFSETQ. V lost 3 bases and J lost 3; bases outside the gene matches: 5. The CDR3 region has the DNA TGCGCCAGCAGCTCGACAGGGTGGGACACTGAAGCTTTCTTT. Encoded protein: CASSSTGWDTEAFF.

The gene calls are TRBV11-1 and TRBJ1-3; D is unclear. V lost 5 bases, J lost 0 bases, and 14 bases lay in between. This CDR3 has 16 residues. Germline assignment: CDR1 SGHAT and CDR2 FQDESV (reference sequence). CDR3: CASSKPGANSGNTIYF. DNA of the CDR3: TGTGCCAGCAGCAAACCGGGAGCCAACTCTGGAAACACCATATATTTT.

In regard to this clone: The same CDR3 can be traced to other DNA sequences in this sample. The chain combines TRBV30 with TRBJ2-1, with D unresolved. Germline assignment: CDR1 GTSNPN and CDR2 SVGIG (reference sequence). Trimming left V 0 bases short and J 2 bases short, with 5 bases between. The CDR3 extends over 13 amino acids. The chain's CDR3 is CAWSVGPYNEQFF. CDR3 coding DNA: TGTGCCTGGAGTGTCGGGCCCTACAATGAGCAGTTCTTC.

The V gene is TRBV5-1, the J gene TRBJ2-2; D gene unclear. Per germline, CDR1 SGHRS and CDR2 YFSETQ. CDR3 length equals 14 residues. Trimming took 1 base from V and 6 from J, leaving 10 bases between them. CDR3 DNA sequence: TGCGCCAGCAGCTTGACCGGTGGGGCCGGGGAGCTGTTTTTT. Protein: CASSLTGGAGELFF.

The chain couples TRBV11-2 to TRBJ1-3; D not certain. The CDR3 length is 16 residues. Trimming took 6 bases from V and 0 from J, leaving 15 bases between them. Germline CDR1 and CDR2: SGHAT and FQNNGV. The CDR3 DNA reads as TGTGCCAGCAGACCTAACCTGGGGAACTCTGGAAACACCATATATTTT. Amino acid sequence: CASRPNLGNSGNTIYF.

The chain recombines TRBV7-8 with TRBJ1-4, with TRBD1 identical over 9 bases. The CDR3 contains 15 residues. The germline V gene encodes CDR1 SGHVS and CDR2 FQNEAQ. The V segment lost 3 bases and the J segment 5 bases; nucleotides outside the gene matches: 4. The CDR3 nucleotides are TGTGCCAGCAGCTTTACCGGGACAGGGAATGAAAAACTGTTTTTT. Translated, it gives CASSFTGTGNEKLFF.

CDR3 coding DNA: TGTGCCAGCAGTTTTGACAGGGTAAGGTCTGAAGCTTTCTTT. This encodes CASSFDRVRSEAFF. The chain is built from TRBV27 and TRBJ1-1; TRBD1 matches 7 bases. The germline V gene has CDR1 MNHEY and CDR2 SMNVEV (reference sequence). Trimming took 3 bases from V and 6 from J; bases not matched to a gene: 7. CDR3 length equals 14 residues.

This rearrangement joins TRBV27 to TRBJ2-5; tentative D call: TRBD1 (6 bases). V was trimmed by 10 bases and J by 4 bases, leaving 10 bases between them. The CDR3 runs 11 residues. Per the germline V gene, CDR1 is MNHEY and CDR2 is SMNVEV (reference sequence). This CDR3 reads CATSRGETQYF. In DNA form, the CDR3 reads TGTGCCACCAGCAGGGGAGAGACCCAGTACTTC.

V gene TRBV4-2 combines with J gene TRBJ1-4; 8 nucleotides match TRBD1. The germline CDR1 and CDR2 sequences are LGHNA and YNFKEQ. The trim removed 6 bases at V and 4 bases at J, leaving 4 bases unmatched. The CDR3 spans 14 residues. CDR3 bases: TGTGCCAGCAGTCCCGGGACAGGTAATGAAAAACTGTTTTTT. The encoded protein is CASSPGTGNEKLFF.

This sequence joins TRBV28 and TRBJ2-1, with D unclear. CDR3 size: 14 residues. Germline-derived CDR1 and CDR2 are MDHEN and SYDVKM. Trimming took 3 bases from V and 9 from J, leaving 15 bases between them. CDR3 amino acids: CASSFPGSSSEQFF. For the CDR3, the DNA is TGTGCCAGCAGTTTCCCTGGAAGTAGCAGTGAGCAGTTCTTC.

V gene TRBV7-9 combines with J gene TRBJ2-2, with TRBD2 as a possible D gene (6 bases). The CDR3 covers 17 residues. Germline CDR1 and CDR2: SEHNR and FQNEAQ (reference sequence). V gave up 5 bases and J gave up 4 bases, with 20 bases separating them. In nucleotides, the CDR3 is TGTGCCAGCAGCAACGCCGGGACTTACGGCGGCACCGGGGAGCTGTTTTTT. Its protein is CASSNAGTYGGTGELFF.

The chain employs TRBV25-1 and TRBJ2-3; tentative D call: TRBD1 (5 bases). This CDR3 has 16 residues. Trimming stripped 3 bases from V and 2 bases from J, with 15 bases between. Germline loops: CDR1 MGHDK, CDR2 SYGVNS. The CDR3 DNA sequence: TGTGCCAGCAGTGACCTATCAGGGTTTTCCACAGATACGCAGTATTTT. Translating gives CASSDLSGFSTDTQYF.

On this clone itself: In the same sample, other DNA sequences code for this CDR3. V and J are TRBV28 and TRBJ2-7; D is uncertain. Trimming took 3 bases from V and 5 from J, leaving 11 bases between them. The germline V gene encodes CDR1 MDHEN and CDR2 SYDVKM. The CDR3 extends over 13 amino acids. The CDR3 is CASSLGSQNEQYF. The CDR3 DNA reads as TGTGCCAGCAGTTTGGGGTCGCAAAACGAGCAGTACTTC.

This clone appeared a few times. This chain uses TRBV18 with TRBJ2-7; 7 bases are a match to TRBD1. There are 14 residues in the CDR3. V lost 3 bases, J lost 5 bases, and 7 bases stayed unmatched. Germline assignment: CDR1 KGHSH and CDR2 LQKENI. DNA for the CDR3: TGTGCCAGCTCACCGGGACAGAACCCCCACGAGCAGTACTTC. Its protein is CASSPGQNPHEQYF.

The rearrangement links TRBV28 to TRBJ1-2; D call uncertain. The ends were cut back, 8 bases at V and 8 bases at J, with 12 bases in the middle. The CDR3 spans 11 residues. CDR1 is MDHEN and CDR2 is SYDVKM in the germline V gene. CDR3 sequence (DNA): TGTGCCAGCGTTAATTATAAGGGCTACACCTTC. Amino acid sequence: CASVNYKGYTF.

Remarks on this clone: The sample has other DNA sequences that encode this CDR3 too. The V gene is TRBV20-1, the J gene TRBJ1-1; D not certain. Germline V gene sequence: CDR1 DFQATT, CDR2 SNEGSKA (reference sequence). Trimming took 6 bases from V and 5 from J, leaving 10 bases between them. The CDR3 has 11 amino acids. CDR3 loop: CSAVGRTEAFF. The CDR3 region has the DNA TGCAGTGCGGTAGGGCGAACTGAAGCTTTCTTT.